This TCR beta chain was captured in a study of early T cells in non-severe SARS-CoV-2 infection. Across the study: Sequenced material consisted of bulk RNA (from unsorted whole blood), and chains were unpaired.

This clonotype was seen many times. This CDR3 is built from 11 residues. Per the germline V gene, CDR1 is DFQATT and CDR2 is SNEGSKA (reference sequence). Between the trimmed V and J ends, which lost 4 bases and 9 bases, there was a span of 12 bases. TCRdb reprocessed the 5' RACE reads with MiXCR, giving one entry per CDR3 protein. The sample has 30,000 to 45,000 distinct CDR3 sequences, roughly 6% seen once; the top ten hold 4.4%. This TCR was recovered from an adult who was a healthcare worker with PCR-confirmed SARS-CoV-2 infection or an uninfected control (not recorded which). Sample: whole blood, taken at baseline. The chain employs TRBV20-1 and TRBJ1-2, with no clear D. CDR3 loop: CSATPYGSYTF. CDR3 DNA sequence: TGCAGTGCTACCCCCTATGGGAGCTACACCTTC.